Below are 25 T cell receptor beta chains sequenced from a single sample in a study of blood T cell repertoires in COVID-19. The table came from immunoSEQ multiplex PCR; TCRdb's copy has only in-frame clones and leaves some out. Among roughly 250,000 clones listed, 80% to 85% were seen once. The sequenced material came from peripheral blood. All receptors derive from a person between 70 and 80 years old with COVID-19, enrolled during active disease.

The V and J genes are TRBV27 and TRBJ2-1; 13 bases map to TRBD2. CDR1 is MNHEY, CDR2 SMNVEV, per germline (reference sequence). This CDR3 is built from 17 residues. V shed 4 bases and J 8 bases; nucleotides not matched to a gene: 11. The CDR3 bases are TGTGCCAGCAGTTACGGACTAGCGGGAGATTTTGGCGATGAGCAGTTCTTC. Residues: CASSYGLAGDFGDEQFF.

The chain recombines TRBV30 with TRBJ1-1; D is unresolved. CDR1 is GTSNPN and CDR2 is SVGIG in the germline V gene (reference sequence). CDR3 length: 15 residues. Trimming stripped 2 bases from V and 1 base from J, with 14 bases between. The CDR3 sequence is CAWSSLQKQNTEAFF. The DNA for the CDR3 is TGTGCCTGGAGTTCCCTACAGAAACAGAACACTGAAGCTTTCTTT.

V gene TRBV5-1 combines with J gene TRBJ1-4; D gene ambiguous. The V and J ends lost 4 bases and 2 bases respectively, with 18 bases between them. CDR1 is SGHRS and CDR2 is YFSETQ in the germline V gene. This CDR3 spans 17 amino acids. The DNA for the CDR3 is TGCGCCAGCAGCCCCTCGTGGCAGGTTCGCACTAATGAAAAACTGTTTTTT. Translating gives CASSPSWQVRTNEKLFF.

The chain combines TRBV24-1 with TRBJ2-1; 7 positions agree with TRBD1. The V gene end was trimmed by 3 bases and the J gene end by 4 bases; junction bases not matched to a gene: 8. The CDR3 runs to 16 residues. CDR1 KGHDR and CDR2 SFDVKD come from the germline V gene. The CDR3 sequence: CATSDPGQVGYNEQFF. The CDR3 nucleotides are TGTGCCACCAGTGATCCCGGACAGGTGGGATACAATGAGCAGTTCTTC.

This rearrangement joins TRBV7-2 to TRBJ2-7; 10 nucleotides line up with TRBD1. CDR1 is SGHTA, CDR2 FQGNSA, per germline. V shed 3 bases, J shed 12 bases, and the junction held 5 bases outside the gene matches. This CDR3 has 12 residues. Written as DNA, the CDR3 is TGTGCCAGCAGCTTTGGACAGGGGGATCTGTACTTC. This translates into CASSFGQGDLYF. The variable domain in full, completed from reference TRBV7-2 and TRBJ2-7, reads GAGVSQSPSNKVTEKGKDVELRCDPISGHTALYWYRQSLGQGLEFLIYFQGNSAPDKSGLPSDRFSAERTGGSVSTLTIQRTQQEDSAVYLCASSFGQGDLYFGPGTRLTVT.

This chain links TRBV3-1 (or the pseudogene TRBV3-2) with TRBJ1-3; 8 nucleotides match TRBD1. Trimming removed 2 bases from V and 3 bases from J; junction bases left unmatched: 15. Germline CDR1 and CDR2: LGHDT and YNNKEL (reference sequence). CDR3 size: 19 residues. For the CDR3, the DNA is TGTGCCAGCAGCCAAACAATAGGAGGACAGGGTTTATTTGGAAACACCATATATTTT. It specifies CASSQTIGGQGLFGNTIYF.

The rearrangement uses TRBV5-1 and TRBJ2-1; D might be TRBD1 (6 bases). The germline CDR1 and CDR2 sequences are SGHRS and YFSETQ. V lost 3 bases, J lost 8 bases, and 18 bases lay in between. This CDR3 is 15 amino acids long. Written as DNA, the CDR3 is TGCGCCAGCAGCTCCGAGGGGGTTTTAGGGGATGAGCAGTTCTTC. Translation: CASSSEGVLGDEQFF.

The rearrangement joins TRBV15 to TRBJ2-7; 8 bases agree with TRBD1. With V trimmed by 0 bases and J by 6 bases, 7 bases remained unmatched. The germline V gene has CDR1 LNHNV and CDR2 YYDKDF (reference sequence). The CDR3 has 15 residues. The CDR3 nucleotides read TGTGCCACCAGCAGAGATAGGACAGGGAGTCGCGAGCAGTACTTC. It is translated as CATSRDRTGSREQYF. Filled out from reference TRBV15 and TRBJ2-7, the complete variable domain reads DAMVIQNPRYQVTQFGKPVTLSCSQTLNHNVMYWYQQKSSQAPKLLFHYYDKDFNNEADTPDNFQSRRPNTSFCFLDIRSPGLGDTAMYLCATSRDRTGSREQYFGPGTRLTVT.

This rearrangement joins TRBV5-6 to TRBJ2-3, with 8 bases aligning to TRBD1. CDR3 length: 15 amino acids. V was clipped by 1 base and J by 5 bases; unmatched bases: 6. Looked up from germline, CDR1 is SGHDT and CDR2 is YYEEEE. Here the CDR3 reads CASSLTGTGLDTQYF. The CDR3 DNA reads TGTGCCAGCAGCTTGACCGGGACAGGTCTAGATACGCAGTATTTT.

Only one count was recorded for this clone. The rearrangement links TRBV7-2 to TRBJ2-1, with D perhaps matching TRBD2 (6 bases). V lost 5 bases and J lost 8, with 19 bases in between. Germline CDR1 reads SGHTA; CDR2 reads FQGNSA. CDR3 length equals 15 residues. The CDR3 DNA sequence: TGTGCCAGCAGCCCCATGGGGGGAACGTTATATGAGCAGTTCTTC. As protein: CASSPMGGTLYEQFF.

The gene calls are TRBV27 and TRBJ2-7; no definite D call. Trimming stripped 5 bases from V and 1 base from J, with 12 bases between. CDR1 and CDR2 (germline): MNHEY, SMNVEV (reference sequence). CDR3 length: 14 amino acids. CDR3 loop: CASSPRQTSYEQYF. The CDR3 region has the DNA TGTGCCAGCAGTCCACGACAAACTTCCTACGAGCAGTACTTC.

CDR3 sequence (DNA): TGTGCCAGCAGCCGCCCAGGATCACCCCTCCACTTT. Its translation is CASSRPGSPLHF. This chain connects TRBV27 to TRBJ1-6, with D unresolved. V was trimmed by 6 bases and J by 10 bases, leaving 10 bases between them. Germline values: CDR1 MNHEY, CDR2 SMNVEV (reference sequence). There are 12 residues in the CDR3.

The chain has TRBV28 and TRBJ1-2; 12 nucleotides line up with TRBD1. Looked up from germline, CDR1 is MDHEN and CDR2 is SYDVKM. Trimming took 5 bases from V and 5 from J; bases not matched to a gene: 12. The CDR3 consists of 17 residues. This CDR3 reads CASSSPGTGGLGYGYTF. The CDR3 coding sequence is TGTGCCAGCAGTAGTCCCGGGACAGGGGGCCTAGGGTATGGCTACACCTTC.

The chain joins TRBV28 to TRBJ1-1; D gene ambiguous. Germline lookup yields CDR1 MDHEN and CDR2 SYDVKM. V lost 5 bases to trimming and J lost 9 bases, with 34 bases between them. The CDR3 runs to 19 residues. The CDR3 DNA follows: TGTGCCAGCAGTCCCCTAACATTGGTCTTCGCGGGCTTCCCCTATCAAGCTTTCTTT. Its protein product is CASSPLTLVFAGFPYQAFF. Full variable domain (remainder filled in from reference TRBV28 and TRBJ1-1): DVKVTQSSRYLVKRTGEKVFLECVQDMDHENMFWYRQDPGLGLRLIYFSYDVKMKEKGDIPEGYSVSREKKERFSLILESASTNQTSMYLCASSPLTLVFAGFPYQAFFGQGTRLTVV.

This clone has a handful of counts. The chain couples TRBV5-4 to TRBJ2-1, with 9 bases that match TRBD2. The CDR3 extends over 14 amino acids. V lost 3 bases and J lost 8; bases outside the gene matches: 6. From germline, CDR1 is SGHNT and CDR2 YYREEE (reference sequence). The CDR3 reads CASSSGLAMDEQFF. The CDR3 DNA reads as TGTGCCAGCAGCTCGGGACTAGCTATGGATGAGCAGTTCTTC. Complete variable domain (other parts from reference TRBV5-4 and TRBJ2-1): ETGVTQSPTHLIKTRGQQVTLRCSSQSGHNTVSWYQQALGQGPQFIFQYYREEENGRGNFPPRFSGLQFPNYSSELNVNALELDDSALYLCASSSGLAMDEQFFGPGTRLTVL.

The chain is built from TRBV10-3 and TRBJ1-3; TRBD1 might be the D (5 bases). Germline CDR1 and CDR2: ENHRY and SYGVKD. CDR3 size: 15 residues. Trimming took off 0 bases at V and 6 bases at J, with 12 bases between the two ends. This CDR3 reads CAISESRVSENTIYF. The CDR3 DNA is TGTGCCATCAGTGAGTCCAGGGTTTCAGAAAACACCATATATTTT.

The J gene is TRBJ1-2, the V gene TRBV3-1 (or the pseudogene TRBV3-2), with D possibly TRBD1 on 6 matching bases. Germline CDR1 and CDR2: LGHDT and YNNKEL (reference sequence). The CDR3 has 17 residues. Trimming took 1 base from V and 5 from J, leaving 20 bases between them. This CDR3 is CASSQVRSQGISYGYTF. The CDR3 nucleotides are TGTGCCAGCAGCCAAGTTAGGTCCCAGGGGATCTCTTATGGCTACACCTTC.

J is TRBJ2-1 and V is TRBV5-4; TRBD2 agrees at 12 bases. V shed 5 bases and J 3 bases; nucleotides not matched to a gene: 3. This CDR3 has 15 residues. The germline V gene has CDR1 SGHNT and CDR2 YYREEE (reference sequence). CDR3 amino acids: CASRLTSGSYNEQFF. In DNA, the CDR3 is TGTGCCAGCAGACTGACTAGCGGGAGCTACAATGAGCAGTTCTTC.

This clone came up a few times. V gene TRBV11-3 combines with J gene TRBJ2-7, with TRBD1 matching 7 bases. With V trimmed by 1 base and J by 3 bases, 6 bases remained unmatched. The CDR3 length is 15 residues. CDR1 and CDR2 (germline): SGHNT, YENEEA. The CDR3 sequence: CASSLGAGGRYEQYF. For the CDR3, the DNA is TGTGCCAGCAGCTTAGGGGCAGGGGGTCGCTACGAGCAGTACTTC.

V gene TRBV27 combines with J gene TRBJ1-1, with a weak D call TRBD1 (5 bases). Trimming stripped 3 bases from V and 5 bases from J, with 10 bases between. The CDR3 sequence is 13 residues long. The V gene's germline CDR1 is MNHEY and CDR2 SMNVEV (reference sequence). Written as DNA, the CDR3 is TGTGCCAGCAGTTTGGTCCGGGGGACTGAAGCTTTCTTT. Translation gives CASSLVRGTEAFF.

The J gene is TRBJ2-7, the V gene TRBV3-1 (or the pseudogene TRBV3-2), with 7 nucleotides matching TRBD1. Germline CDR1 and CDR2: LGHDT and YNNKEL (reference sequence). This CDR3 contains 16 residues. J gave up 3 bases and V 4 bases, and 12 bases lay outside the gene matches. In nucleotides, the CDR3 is TGTGCCAGCAGCCTTTCAGAGACCGGGACAGACTACGAGCAGTACTTC. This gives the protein CASSLSETGTDYEQYF.

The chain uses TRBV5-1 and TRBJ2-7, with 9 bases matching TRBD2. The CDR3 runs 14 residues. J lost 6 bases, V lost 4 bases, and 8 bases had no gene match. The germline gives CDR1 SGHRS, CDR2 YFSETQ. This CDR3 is CASSTIAGVAEQYF. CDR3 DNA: TGCGCCAGCAGCACAATAGCGGGAGTGGCCGAGCAGTACTTC.

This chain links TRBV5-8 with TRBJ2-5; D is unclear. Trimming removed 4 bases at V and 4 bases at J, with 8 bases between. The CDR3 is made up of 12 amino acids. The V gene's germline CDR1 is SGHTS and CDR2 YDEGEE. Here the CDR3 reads CASSPTGETQYF. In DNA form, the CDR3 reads TGTGCCAGCAGCCCAACGGGAGAGACCCAGTACTTC.

The CDR3 DNA sequence: TGTGCCAGCGGGAGAAGCGGGGCCGGGGAGCTGTTTTTT. It yields the protein CASGRSGAGELFF. The gene calls are TRBV6-5 and TRBJ2-2; 7 bases map to TRBD2. V shed 8 bases and J 6 bases; nucleotides not matched to a gene: 6. The CDR3 is made up of 13 amino acids. CDR1 is MNHEY, CDR2 SVGAGI, per germline.

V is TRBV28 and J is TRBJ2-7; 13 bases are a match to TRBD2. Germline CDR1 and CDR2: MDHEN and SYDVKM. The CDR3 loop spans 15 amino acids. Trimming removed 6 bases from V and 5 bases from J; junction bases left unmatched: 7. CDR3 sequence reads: CASSSPGTSGDEQYF. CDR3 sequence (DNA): TGTGCCAGCAGCAGTCCCGGGACTAGCGGGGACGAGCAGTACTTC.